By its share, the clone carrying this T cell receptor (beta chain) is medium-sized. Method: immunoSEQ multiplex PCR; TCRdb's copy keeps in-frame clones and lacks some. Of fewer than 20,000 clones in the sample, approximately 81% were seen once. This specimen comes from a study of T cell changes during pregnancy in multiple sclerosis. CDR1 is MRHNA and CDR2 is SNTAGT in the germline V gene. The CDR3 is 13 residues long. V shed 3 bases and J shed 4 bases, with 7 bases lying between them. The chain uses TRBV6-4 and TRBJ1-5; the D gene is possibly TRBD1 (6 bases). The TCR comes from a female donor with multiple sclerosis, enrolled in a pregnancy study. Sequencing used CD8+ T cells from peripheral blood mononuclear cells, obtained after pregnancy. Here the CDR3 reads CASSEGANQPQHF. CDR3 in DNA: TGTGCCAGCAGTGAGGGGGCAAATCAGCCCCAGCATTTT.